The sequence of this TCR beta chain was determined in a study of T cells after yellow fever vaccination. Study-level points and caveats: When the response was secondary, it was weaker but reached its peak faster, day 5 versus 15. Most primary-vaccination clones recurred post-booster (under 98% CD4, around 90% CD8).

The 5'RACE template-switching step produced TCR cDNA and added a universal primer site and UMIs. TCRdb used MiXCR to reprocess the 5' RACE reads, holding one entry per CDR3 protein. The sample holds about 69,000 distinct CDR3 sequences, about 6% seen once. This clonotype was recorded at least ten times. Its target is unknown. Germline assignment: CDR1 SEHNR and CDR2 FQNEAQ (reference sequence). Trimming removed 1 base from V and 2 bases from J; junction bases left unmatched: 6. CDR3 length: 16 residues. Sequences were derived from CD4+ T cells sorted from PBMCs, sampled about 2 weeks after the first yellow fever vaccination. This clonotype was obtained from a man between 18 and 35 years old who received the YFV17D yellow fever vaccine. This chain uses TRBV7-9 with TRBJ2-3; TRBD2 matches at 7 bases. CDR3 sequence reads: CASSLDGAGITDTQYF. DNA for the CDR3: TGTGCCAGCAGCTTAGACGGAGCGGGGATCACAGATACGCAGTATTTT. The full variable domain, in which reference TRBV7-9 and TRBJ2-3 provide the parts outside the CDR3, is DTGVSQNPRHKITKRGQNVTFRCDPISEHNRLYWYRQTLGQGPEFLTYFQNEAQLEKSRLLSDRFSAERPKGSFSTLEIQRTEQGDSAMYLCASSLDGAGITDTQYFGPGTRLTVL.